This T cell receptor beta chain was profiled in a study of blood T cell repertoires in COVID-19. Clones were sequenced by immunoSEQ multiplex PCR, and TCRdb holds only the in-frame ones, with some missing. The table has about 210,000 clones, approximately 91% seen once. CDR3 length: 12 amino acids. Germline V gives CDR1 SGDLS, CDR2 YYNGEE. V was shortened by 4 bases and J by 3 bases, with 7 bases between the two germline ends. The receptor's source is a man aged 35-49 years with acute or convalescent COVID-19. The V call is TRBV9, the J call TRBJ1-2; unclear D gene. Sequencing used peripheral blood. The CDR3 nucleotides read TGTGCCAGCAGCTACCGGGACTATGGCTACACCTTC. The encoded protein is CASSYRDYGYTF. Filled out from reference TRBV9 and TRBJ1-2, the complete variable domain reads DSGVTQTPKHLITATGQRVTLRCSPRSGDLSVYWYQQSLDQGLQFLIQYYNGEERAKGNILERFSAQQFPDLHSELNLSSLELGDSALYFCASSYRDYGYTFGSGTRLTVV.